Sequencing of this T cell receptor (beta chain) was carried out in a study of cytomegalovirus exposure and HLA in healthy donors (dated by TCRdb to 2015 to 2018). Some background on the complete study: In an earlier analysis of 550 to 750 of the donors, approximately 300 Gb of sequence data and 100 million or so unique TCR beta sequences from roughly 180 million T cells were reported. HLA typing covered class I and class II loci at four-digit resolution. Typing coverage differed by locus: A, B, C, DRB1 and DQB1 were typed in about 620-640 donors, DQA1 in around 500, DPA1 in nearly 610, and DPB1 in around 490. An early release that covered about 640 HLA-typed donors contained around 300 gigabases of sequencing data and around 80 million unique TCR sequences. Genome-wide SNP genotypes for about 55% of the 666 donors were used in a later genetic analysis, which treated that subset as a discovery cohort. In addition to the first cohort of hundreds of subjects, a separate validation cohort of approximately 120 different subjects was used. Of the roughly 410 genotyped donors, approximately 80% were placed in the genetic ancestry cluster associated with self-reported Caucasian donors. On average, 235,054 unique TCR beta nucleotide sequences were sequenced per donor among more than 350 genotyped donors of the cohort, with 15% to 20% of those sequences being non-productive. An earlier analysis of fewer than 700 of the donors applied high-throughput TCR beta sequencing to assess whether each TCR beta V gene segment acted as functional or pseudogenic. Roughly five DR-DQ haplotypes were handled as single units for association and clustering because linkage in the cohort was strong. To predict cytomegalovirus infection status, the study brought together high-throughput TCR immunosequencing, statistical association of individual TCRs with disease status, and machine learning. Alongside the repertoire data, information on donor age, sex, ethnicity and CMV serostatus was compiled. The study aimed to test whether cataloging public T cell receptors could reveal signatures of past pathogen exposure. Every repertoire in the discovery cohort had been generated on one and the same sequencing platform. To study patterns of TCR occurrence, a later analysis re-analyzed previously published TCR beta repertoires from 500 to 850 donors and added high-resolution HLA genotyping. The study profiled the T cell repertoires of hundreds of subjects by immunosequencing and related them to cytomegalovirus serostatus. In the later analysis, no new phenotypic data were used to find candidate immune exposures; instead, reliance was placed on TCR beta sequences and their occurrence across donors. The research as a whole found: Presence/absence analyses assumed roughly uniform sequencing depth across donors, an assumption that may not hold. HLA typing was unavailable for some donors at each locus, so association tests used only the typed subset. The study gave a list of under 200 TCR beta chains associated with cytomegalovirus. While some public TCRs were present in many individuals, most TCR sequences turned up only very rarely across donors. A later genetic analysis reported fewer N-insertions in productive TCRs among donors in an Asian-associated ancestry cluster than the approximately 700-donor mean. Correlated functional status among segregating V segments might be attributable to linkage disequilibrium, but an unknown experimental factor could not be ruled out. In a later analysis, 16,951 TCR beta sequences were associated with specific HLA alleles at a false discovery rate of 0.05. When HLA alleles, especially DR and DQ, strongly co-occurred, attributing TCR associations to individual alleles was difficult. A further reported finding was that TCR beta sequences accurately predicted the HLA-A and HLA-B alleles for most subjects in the first cohort. Most CMV-associated TCR beta chains appeared to be HLA-restricted in a later analysis, and the HLA associations seemed to be driven largely by CMV exposure. Broadly in line with IMGT annotations, most TCR beta V segments showed up in productive rearrangements about 87% or about 30% of the time in an earlier analysis of around 600 of the donors. An association between a missense DCLRE1C variant and V-gene and J-gene trimming of TCR beta chains was found in a later genetic analysis and replicated in an independent cohort. The classifier was reported to diagnose cytomegalovirus status with high specificity and sensitivity in both the original cohort and the validation cohort. The only immune exposure information available for the cohort was CMV serostatus. In vitro tests confirmed that a few of the cytomegalovirus-associated TCR beta chains recognize cytomegalovirus antigens. Only TCR beta chains were sequenced in this cohort, and the absence of alpha or paired-chain data limited detectable features. In a later analysis, several top co-occurrence clusters were reported to appear linked to parvovirus B19, influenza, CMV and Epstein-Barr virus. The 87-base-pair reads could not distinguish some IMGT-functional V segments, including TRBV6-2 and TRBV6-3, so those segments were excluded. Because counts were too low, 15 or so rarely observed V segments, including chromosome 9 orphons, were excluded from the earlier analysis of around 640 of the donors. The authors suggested that the approach could potentially be extended to other disease states and immunological phenotypes. According to a later analysis, TCR association rates differed among HLA loci, with DRB1 alleles showing the most associated TCRs and HLA-C alleles showing the fewest. A group of highly shared sequence variants was considered likely to be a technical artifact of the sequencing pipeline. In a later analysis, HLA-associated TCR beta chains showed more clonal expansion and lower generation probabilities than non-associated chains that were equally common.

This clone was detected once. The specificity of this receptor is unknown. No quality values exist for individual bases; no much larger clone is one base distant. V and J are trimmed by 3 bases and 7 bases, and the gene matches miss 2 bases of the junction. The CDR3, cysteine through phenylalanine, is 13 amino acids long. CDR3 DNA is the only sequence kept; it has 39 bases, read in frame from the first base. From a lookup of the germline V gene, CDR1 and CDR2 are MDHEN and SYDVKM. The library was obtained by the immunoSEQ multiplex PCR assay. A mixture of 60 forward primers for TCR Vbeta segments and 13 reverse primers for TCR Jbeta segments was used in the multiplex PCR. Amplification of the CDR3 region of rearranged TCR beta genes was performed with a multiplex PCR assay on genomic DNA. Amplified TCR beta libraries were sequenced as 87-base-pair reads on the Illumina HiSeq System. The paper's data handling went like this. Across the 670 or so repertoires, a later analysis counted roughly 77 million unique TCR beta chains, around 11 million of which were shared by at least two donors. Raw reads were error-corrected and collapsed into unique sequences with a nearest-neighbor algorithm that merged closely related sequences to remove PCR and sequencing errors. To assign V, D and J gene segments, CDR3 sequences were aligned to IMGT reference sequences. For a sequence to be retained, at least a six-nucleotide match to both a V gene segment and a J gene segment was required. A rearrangement counted as productive if the CDR3 had no stop codons and remained in frame with V and J, and every other rearrangement counted as non-productive. CDR3 was defined by IMGT convention, running from the second conserved V-encoded cysteine to the conserved J-encoded phenylalanine. The earlier analysis of fewer than 750 of the donors excluded sequences that lacked an unambiguous match to a single V gene segment. In an earlier analysis of 450 to 700 of the donors, V segments were called functional above 56.7% productive rearrangements and were called segregating when the between-donor standard deviation exceeded 5%. A statistical classification framework was built for diagnosing cytomegalovirus status from the catalog of TCR beta chain sequences. A later analysis assigned V and J genes by comparing TCR nucleotide sequences with IMGT/GENE-DB human TR gene sequences. A later analysis assigned CDR3 sequences and most-parsimonious VDJ recombination scenarios with the TCRdist pipeline. In a later analysis, each TCR beta chain was defined by its CDR3 amino acid sequence together with its V-gene family, and reads without a unique V-gene family were excluded. In a later analysis, nearly 600 highly shared, low-generation-probability nucleotide sequences were removed to address suspected cross-contamination and a sequencing artifact. In a later analysis, a clonal expansion index for each public chain was calculated from normalized within-repertoire ranks of inferred template counts. Generation probabilities in a later analysis came from a VDJ recombination model fitted to out-of-frame rearrangements, and those results were checked against IGoR. A later analysis scored TCR-TCR, TCR-HLA and TCR-CMV co-occurrence with hypergeometric tests, applying a repertoire-size bias correction to TCR pairs. To estimate false discovery rates, a later analysis permuted the HLA or CMV assignments 20 times. In a later analysis, co-occurring TCRs were grouped using DBSCAN, with TCRdist sequence similarity added in when clustering inside HLA-allele-positive subsets. Repertoires with fewer than 30,000 or more than 120,000 public chains, plus five repertoires with anomalous nucleotide sharing, were excluded from co-occurrence clustering. TCRdb's version of the immuneACCESS table is confined to in-frame rearrangements and falls short of the full clone set. An unresolved V gene accounts for under half of the shortfall where checked; the remainder is of unknown origin. The DNA was the basis for D and trimming; V, J and clone size are from that table. The sample table holds around 150,000 clones, of which approximately 78% were seen once. Of the sample, about 1.5% falls within the top ten clones.

The cohort comprised around 700 healthy bone marrow donors. Cohort members were all nominally healthy when sampled, although unrecorded immune exposures were likely present. The donor tested CMV seronegative and was one of the 352 seronegative cohort members. Every donor gave a peripheral blood sample, and the peripheral blood mononuclear cells from that sample were used for TCR beta sequencing. Genomic DNA extraction from the blood cell samples was performed with the Qiagen DNeasy Blood Extraction Kit. The receptor chain draws on TRBV28 and TRBJ1-1; 10 bases in the middle match TRBD1. This TCR was sampled from a male donor in good health and CMV-seronegative. The sample taken for sequencing was PBMCs. The DNA reads TGTGCCAGCAGTTTTGGGGACAGGGGTGAAGCTTTCTTT. This gives the protein CASSFGDRGEAFF.